This entry lists 14 T cell receptor beta chains sequenced from one sample in a study of blood T cell repertoires in COVID-19 (dated by TCRdb to about 2020). Receptor amplification or capture employed the immunoSEQ multiplex PCR assay. In its TCRdb copy, this immuneACCESS table keeps in-frame sequences only and misses some clones. Where compared with another copy, unresolved V genes explain less than half of these, and the others have no known cause. A total of approximately 210,000 clones appear in this sample, 70% to 85% of them only once. Of the sample, 15% is held by the ten largest clones. The sample taken for sequencing was PBMCs or T cells enriched from blood (not recorded which). All receptors derive from a man aged 35 to 55 who had recovered from COVID-19.

J is TRBJ1-5 and V is TRBV7-9, with 9 bases aligning to TRBD1. CDR1 is SEHNR and CDR2 is FQNEAQ in the germline V gene (reference sequence). Trimming cost V 5 bases and J 6 bases; bases outside gene matches: 5. The CDR3 totals 14 residues. CDR3 coding DNA: TGTGCCAGCAGCGAGGGGACAGGGACTCAGCCCCAGCATTTT. Its translation: CASSEGTGTQPQHF.

The J gene is TRBJ2-1, the V gene TRBV6-4, with 8 bases aligning to TRBD1. Germline assignment: CDR1 MRHNA and CDR2 SNTAGT. Losses at the gene ends were 6 bases for V and 6 bases for J; bases not matched to a gene: 4. The CDR3 length is 13 residues. CDR3 sequence: CASSPDRGNEQFF. The CDR3 nucleotides read TGTGCCAGCAGCCCAGACAGGGGCAATGAGCAGTTCTTC.

The CDR3 is CASSSGLAPGTQYF. DNA of the CDR3: TGTGCCAGCAGCTCGGGACTAGCGCCCGGGACCCAGTACTTC. The V gene is TRBV7-9, the J gene TRBJ2-5, with 10 bases that match TRBD2. Germline V gene data show CDR1 as SEHNR and CDR2 as FQNEAQ (reference sequence). This CDR3 has 14 amino acids. J lost 7 bases, V lost 4 bases, and 6 bases had no gene match.

The rearrangement uses TRBV6-5 and TRBJ1-6, with D possibly being TRBD1 (5 bases). Trimming left V 7 bases short and J 6 bases short, with 16 bases between. Germline CDR1 reads MNHEY; CDR2 reads SVGAGI. This CDR3 has 15 residues. The CDR3 loop is CASIPRGVFNSPLHF. The CDR3 nucleotides are TGTGCCAGCATCCCCCGGGGGGTTTTTAATTCACCCCTCCACTTT.

There are a few counts of this clone. The chain links TRBV15 to TRBJ1-5; a possible D gene is TRBD1 (5 bases). There are 14 residues in the CDR3. CDR1 and CDR2 (germline): LNHNV, YYDKDF (reference sequence). With 4 bases removed from V and 5 bases from J, the gap between germline ends came to 12 bases. The chain's CDR3 is CATSIGGGDQPQHF. The DNA for the CDR3 is TGTGCCACCAGCATCGGGGGGGGTGATCAGCCCCAGCATTTT.

This rearrangement joins TRBV7-3 to TRBJ1-1; unclear D gene. This CDR3 contains 13 residues. CDR1 is SGHTA, CDR2 FQGTGA, per germline. The ends were cut back, 0 bases at V and 7 bases at J, with 9 bases in the middle. CDR3 nucleotide sequence: TGTGCCAGCAGCTTAACTCGGGGTGGTGAAGCTTTCTTT. Translating it yields CASSLTRGGEAFF.

This chain links TRBV7-9 with TRBJ1-6; 7 bases align to TRBD1. In germline, CDR1 is SEHNR, CDR2 FQNEAQ (reference sequence). CDR3 size: 16 residues. V gave up 5 bases and J gave up 2 bases; unmatched junction bases: 6. This CDR3 is CASSATDRAYNSPLHF. The CDR3 coding sequence is TGTGCCAGCAGCGCGACCGACAGGGCCTATAATTCACCCCTCCACTTT.

This clone was observed a single time. The chain links TRBV27 to TRBJ1-1; D not certain. V shed 5 bases and J shed 5 bases, with 18 bases lying between them. CDR3 length: 15 amino acids. Germline V gene data show CDR1 as MNHEY and CDR2 as SMNVEV (reference sequence). CDR3 protein: CASSSPGGRGTEAFF. The CDR3 region has the DNA TGTGCCAGCAGTAGTCCAGGAGGGCGCGGTACTGAAGCTTTCTTT.

This sequence joins TRBV11-1 and TRBJ2-7; 7 bases line up with TRBD2. The CDR3 length is 13 residues. The trim removed 3 bases at V and 11 bases at J, leaving 10 bases unmatched. Per germline, CDR1 SGHAT and CDR2 FQDESV (reference sequence). Written as DNA, the CDR3 is TGTGCCAGCAGCTTTGGGGCGGGAGAGGAGGAGTACTTC. As protein: CASSFGAGEEEYF.

This rearrangement joins TRBV7-2 to TRBJ1-6; D is undetermined. V was trimmed by 3 bases and J by 0 bases, leaving 9 bases between them. The CDR3 loop spans 16 amino acids. Germline V gene lookup returns CDR1 SGHTA and CDR2 FQGNSA. The CDR3 region has the DNA TGTGCCAGCAGCTTCGGCGGCAGCTCCTATAATTCACCCCTCCACTTT. This sequence encodes CASSFGGSSYNSPLHF.

V and J are TRBV19 and TRBJ1-1, with D possibly TRBD1 on 5 matching bases. This CDR3 region has 16 residues. Trimming cost V 5 bases and J 1 base, with 17 bases left between them. Germline V gene sequence: CDR1 LNHDA, CDR2 SQIVND (reference sequence). The CDR3: CASSPRGGIQNTEAFF. DNA for the CDR3: TGTGCCAGTAGTCCCCGGGGGGGAATTCAGAACACTGAAGCTTTCTTT.

This clone was picked up a small number of times. The chain couples TRBV29-1 to TRBJ1-2; 11 bases are shared with TRBD1. The CDR3 sequence is 13 residues long. Germline V lookup: CDR1 SQVTM, CDR2 ANQGSEA. V shed 4 bases and J 6 bases; nucleotides not matched to a gene: 4. The CDR3 region is CSVARDRGNGYTF. Here the CDR3 DNA reads TGCAGCGTTGCCCGGGACAGGGGGAATGGCTACACCTTC.

V gene TRBV9 combines with J gene TRBJ1-2, with 7 bases that match TRBD1. In germline, CDR1 is SGDLS, CDR2 YYNGEE. The length of the CDR3 is 15 residues. Germline trimming cut 3 bases from V and 1 base from J; bases unmatched to any gene: 6. Written as DNA, the CDR3 is TGTGCCAGCAGCGCGGGGACAGCAATTAACTATGGCTACACCTTC. Translation: CASSAGTAINYGYTF.

The chain combines TRBV7-2 with TRBJ2-1; 8 bases match TRBD2. CDR1 is SGHTA, CDR2 FQGNSA, per germline. Trimming cost V 1 base and J 9 bases; bases outside gene matches: 5. CDR3 length: 14 residues. The CDR3 DNA reads as TGTGCCAGCAGCTTAGAAGCGGGGGAGCGTGAGCAGTTCTTC. This encodes CASSLEAGEREQFF.